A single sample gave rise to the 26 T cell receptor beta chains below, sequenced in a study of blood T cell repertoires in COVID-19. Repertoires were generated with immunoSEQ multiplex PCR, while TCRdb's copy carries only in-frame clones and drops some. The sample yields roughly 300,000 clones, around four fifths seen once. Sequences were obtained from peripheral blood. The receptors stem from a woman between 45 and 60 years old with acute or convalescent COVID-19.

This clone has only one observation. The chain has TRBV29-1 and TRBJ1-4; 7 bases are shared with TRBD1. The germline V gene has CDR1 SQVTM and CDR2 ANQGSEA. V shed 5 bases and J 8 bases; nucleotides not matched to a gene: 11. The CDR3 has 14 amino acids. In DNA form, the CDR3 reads TGCAGCGTTCTCCCAGGGGGAGGAAAAGAAAAACTGTTTTTT. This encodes CSVLPGGGKEKLFF.

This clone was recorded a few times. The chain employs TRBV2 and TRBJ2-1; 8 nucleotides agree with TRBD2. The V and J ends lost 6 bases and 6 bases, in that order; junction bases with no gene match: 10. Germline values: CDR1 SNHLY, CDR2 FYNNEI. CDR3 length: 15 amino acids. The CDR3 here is CASRDTGAGGNEQFF. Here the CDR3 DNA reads TGTGCCAGCAGGGACACCGGGGCGGGAGGCAATGAGCAGTTCTTC.

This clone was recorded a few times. Written as DNA, the CDR3 is TGTGCCATCAGTGAGTCAGCAGGGGGCGCCCCCTCTAACTATGGCTACACCTTC. Encoded protein: CAISESAGGAPSNYGYTF. The chain links TRBV10-3 to TRBJ1-2, with 8 bases identical to TRBD1. The ends lost 0 bases at V and 0 bases at J; junction bases unmatched: 9. CDR1 is ENHRY, CDR2 SYGVKD, per germline. The length of the CDR3 is 18 residues.

CDR3 sequence (DNA): TGTGCCTCTACAGGGGTTGGGGGCACTGAAGCTTTCTTT. Translated, it gives CASTGVGGTEAFF. V is TRBV30 and J is TRBJ1-1; TRBD1 aligns across 7 bases. Germline CDR1 GTSNPN, CDR2 SVGIG (reference sequence). The V segment lost 7 bases and the J segment 4 bases; nucleotides outside the gene matches: 9. The CDR3 is 13 residues long.

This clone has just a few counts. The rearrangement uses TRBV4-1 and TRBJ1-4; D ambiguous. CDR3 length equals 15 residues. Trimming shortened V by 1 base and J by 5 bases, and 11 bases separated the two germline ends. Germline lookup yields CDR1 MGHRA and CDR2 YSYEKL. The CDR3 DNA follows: TGCGCCAGCAGCCAAGTAGGACTGCTCAATGAAAAACTGTTTTTT. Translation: CASSQVGLLNEKLFF.

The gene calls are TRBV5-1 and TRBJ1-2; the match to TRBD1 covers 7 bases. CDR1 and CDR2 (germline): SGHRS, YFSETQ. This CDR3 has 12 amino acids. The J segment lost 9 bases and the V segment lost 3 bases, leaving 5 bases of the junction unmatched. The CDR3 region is CASSSGGLRYTF. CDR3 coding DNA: TGCGCCAGCAGCTCAGGGGGATTGCGCTACACCTTC. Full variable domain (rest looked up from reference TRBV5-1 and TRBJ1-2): KAGVTQTPRYLIKTRGQQVTLSCSPISGHRSVSWYQQTPGQGLQFLFEYFSETQRNKGNFPGRFSGRQFSNSRSEMNVSTLELGDSALYLCASSSGGLRYTFGSGTRLTVV.

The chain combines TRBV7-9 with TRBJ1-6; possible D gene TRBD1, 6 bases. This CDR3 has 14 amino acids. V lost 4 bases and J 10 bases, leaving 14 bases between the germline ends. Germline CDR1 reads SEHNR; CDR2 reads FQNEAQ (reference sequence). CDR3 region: CASSSDSWGSPLHF. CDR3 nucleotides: TGTGCCAGCAGCTCGGACAGCTGGGGGTCACCCCTCCACTTT.

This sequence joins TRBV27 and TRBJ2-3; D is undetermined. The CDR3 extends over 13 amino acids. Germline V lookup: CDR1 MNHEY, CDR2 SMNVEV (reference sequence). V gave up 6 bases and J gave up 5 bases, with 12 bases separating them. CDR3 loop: CASRPRVRDTQYF. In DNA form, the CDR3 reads TGTGCCAGCAGGCCCCGGGTGAGAGATACGCAGTATTTT.

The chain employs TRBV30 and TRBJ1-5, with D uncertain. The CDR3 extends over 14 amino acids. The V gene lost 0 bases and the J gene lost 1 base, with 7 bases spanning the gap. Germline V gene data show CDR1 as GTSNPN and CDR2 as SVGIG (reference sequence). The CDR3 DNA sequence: TGTGCCTGGAGTGTCTCCGGGAGCAATCAGCCCCAGCATTTT. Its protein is CAWSVSGSNQPQHF.

In nucleotides, the CDR3 is TGCAGTGCTAGTCCGACAGGTACCGAGCAGTTCTTC. Translation: CSASPTGTEQFF. The V and J genes are TRBV20-1 and TRBJ2-1; the D gene is possibly TRBD1 (6 bases). This CDR3 has 12 amino acids. Germline CDR1 is DFQATT and CDR2 is SNEGSKA (reference sequence). The V and J ends lost 3 bases and 10 bases respectively, with 13 bases between them.

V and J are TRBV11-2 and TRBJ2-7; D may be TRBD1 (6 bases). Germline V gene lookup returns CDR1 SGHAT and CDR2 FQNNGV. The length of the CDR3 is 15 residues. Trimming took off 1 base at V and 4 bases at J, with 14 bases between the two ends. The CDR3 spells CASSLAGAVSYEQYV. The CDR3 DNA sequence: TGTGCCAGCAGCTTAGCAGGGGCCGTGTCTTACGAGCAGTACGTC.

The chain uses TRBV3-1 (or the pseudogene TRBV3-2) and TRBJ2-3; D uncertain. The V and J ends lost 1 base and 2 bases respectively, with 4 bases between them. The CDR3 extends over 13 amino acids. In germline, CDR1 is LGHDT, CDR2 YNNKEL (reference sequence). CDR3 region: CASSQALTDTQYF. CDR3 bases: TGTGCCAGCAGCCAAGCCCTCACAGATACGCAGTATTTT.

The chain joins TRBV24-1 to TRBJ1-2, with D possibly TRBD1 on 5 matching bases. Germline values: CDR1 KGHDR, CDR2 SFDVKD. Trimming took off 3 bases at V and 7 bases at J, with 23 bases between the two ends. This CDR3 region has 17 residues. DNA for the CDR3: TGTGCCACCAGTGATCCCGCCCTTCAGGGACTGTCCGGTGGCTACACCTTC. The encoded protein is CATSDPALQGLSGGYTF.

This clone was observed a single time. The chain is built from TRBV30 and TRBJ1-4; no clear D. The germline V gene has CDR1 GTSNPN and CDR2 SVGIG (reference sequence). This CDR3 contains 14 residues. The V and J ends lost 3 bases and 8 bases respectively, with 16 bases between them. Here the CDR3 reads CAWSPGFPREKLFF. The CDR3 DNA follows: TGTGCCTGGAGCCCGGGGTTTCCACGAGAAAAACTGTTTTTT.

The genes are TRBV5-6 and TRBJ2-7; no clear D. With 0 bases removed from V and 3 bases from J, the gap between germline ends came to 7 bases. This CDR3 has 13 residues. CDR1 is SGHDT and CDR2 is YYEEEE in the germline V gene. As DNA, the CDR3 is TGTGCCAGCAGCTTGGCTATGAACTACGAGCAGTACTTC. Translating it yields CASSLAMNYEQYF.

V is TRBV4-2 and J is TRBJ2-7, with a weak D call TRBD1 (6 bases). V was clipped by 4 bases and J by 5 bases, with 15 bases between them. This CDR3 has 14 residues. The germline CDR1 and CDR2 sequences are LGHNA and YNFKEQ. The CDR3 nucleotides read TGTGCCAGCAGCCCTCCGGGACAAGCAAACGAGCAGTACTTC. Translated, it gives CASSPPGQANEQYF.

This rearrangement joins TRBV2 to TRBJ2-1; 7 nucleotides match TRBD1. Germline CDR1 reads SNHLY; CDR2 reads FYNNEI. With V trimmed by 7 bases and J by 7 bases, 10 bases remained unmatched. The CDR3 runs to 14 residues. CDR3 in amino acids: CASIIRGTTNEQFF. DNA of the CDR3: TGTGCCAGCATTATCAGGGGGACAACGAATGAGCAGTTCTTC.

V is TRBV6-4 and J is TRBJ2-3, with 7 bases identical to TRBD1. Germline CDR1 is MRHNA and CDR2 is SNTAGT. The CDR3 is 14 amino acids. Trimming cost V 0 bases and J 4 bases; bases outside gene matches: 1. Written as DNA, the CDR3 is TGTGCCAGCAGTGACTCGCAGGGGGCAGATACGCAGTATTTT. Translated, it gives CASSDSQGADTQYF.

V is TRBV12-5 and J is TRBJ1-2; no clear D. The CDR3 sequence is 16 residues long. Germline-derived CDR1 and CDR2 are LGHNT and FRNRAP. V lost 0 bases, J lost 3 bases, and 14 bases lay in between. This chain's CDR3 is CASGLVKAGFDYGYTF. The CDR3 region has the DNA TGTGCTAGTGGTTTGGTAAAGGCCGGGTTTGACTATGGCTACACCTTC. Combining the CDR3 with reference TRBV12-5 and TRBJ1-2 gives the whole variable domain DARVTQTPRHKVTEMGQEVTMRCQPILGHNTVFWYRQTMMQGLELLAYFRNRAPLDDSGMPKDRFSAEMPDATLATLKIQPSEPRDSAVYFCASGLVKAGFDYGYTFGSGTRLTVV.

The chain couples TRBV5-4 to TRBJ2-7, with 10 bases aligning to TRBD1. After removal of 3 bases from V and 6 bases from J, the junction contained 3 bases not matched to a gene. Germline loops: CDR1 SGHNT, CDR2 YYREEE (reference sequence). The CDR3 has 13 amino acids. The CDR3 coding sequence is TGTGCCAGCAGCTCGGGACAGGGGCGCGAGCAGTACTTC. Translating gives CASSSGQGREQYF.

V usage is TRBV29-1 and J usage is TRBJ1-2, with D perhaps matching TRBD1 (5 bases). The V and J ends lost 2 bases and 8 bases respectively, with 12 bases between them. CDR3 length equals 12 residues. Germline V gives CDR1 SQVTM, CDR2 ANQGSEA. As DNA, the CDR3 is TGCAGCGTTGAAATGGGGCAAAAAGGCTACACCTTC. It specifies CSVEMGQKGYTF.

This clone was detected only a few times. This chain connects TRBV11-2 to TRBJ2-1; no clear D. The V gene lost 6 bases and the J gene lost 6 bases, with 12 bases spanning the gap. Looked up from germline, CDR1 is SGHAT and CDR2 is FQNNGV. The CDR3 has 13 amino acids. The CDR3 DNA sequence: TGTGCCAGCAGTCTAAACGTGGTCAATGAGCAGTTCTTC. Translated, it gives CASSLNVVNEQFF.

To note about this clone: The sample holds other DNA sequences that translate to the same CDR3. This chain's CDR3 is CASSLDRNTEAFF. The CDR3 DNA follows: TGTGCCAGCAGCTTAGACAGGAACACTGAAGCTTTCTTT. The chain has TRBV7-2 and TRBJ1-1; D call uncertain. Trimming removed 1 base from V and 1 base from J, with 4 bases in between. Germline loops: CDR1 SGHTA, CDR2 FQGNSA. This CDR3 is 13 amino acids long.

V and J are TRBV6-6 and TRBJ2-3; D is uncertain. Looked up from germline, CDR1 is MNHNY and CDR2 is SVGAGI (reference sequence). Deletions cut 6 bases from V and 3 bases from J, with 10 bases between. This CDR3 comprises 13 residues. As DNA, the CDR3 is TGTGCCAGCAGCCCCCCCGGGACAGATACGCAGTATTTT. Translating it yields CASSPPGTDTQYF.

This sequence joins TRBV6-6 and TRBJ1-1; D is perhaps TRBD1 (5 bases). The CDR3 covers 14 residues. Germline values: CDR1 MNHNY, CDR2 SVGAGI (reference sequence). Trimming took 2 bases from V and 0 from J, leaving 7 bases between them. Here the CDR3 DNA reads TGTGCCAGCAGTTACCCAGGGATGAACACTGAAGCTTTCTTT. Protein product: CASSYPGMNTEAFF.

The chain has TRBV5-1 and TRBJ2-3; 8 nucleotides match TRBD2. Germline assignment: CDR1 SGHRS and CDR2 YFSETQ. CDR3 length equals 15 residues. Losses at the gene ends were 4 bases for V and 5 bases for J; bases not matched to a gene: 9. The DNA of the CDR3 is TGCGCCAGCAGCCTGAGCGGGAGTTCTGGAGATACGCAGTATTTT. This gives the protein CASSLSGSSGDTQYF.